This TCR beta chain was captured in a study of cytomegalovirus exposure and HLA in healthy donors. Study-wide background: When 398 donors were genotyped, about 81% of them were found to fall in the Caucasian-associated ancestry cluster.

With 60 Vbeta and 13 Jbeta primers, the PCR was carried out. Using immunoSEQ multiplex PCR, the repertoire was profiled, and TCRdb retains in-frame clones only, with some absent. This sample has under 150,000 clones, with about 64% found just once. General observations from the study: CMV antigen specificity was confirmed in vitro for three CMV-associated chains. Fewer than 20,000 TCR beta sequences were associated with HLA alleles at 0.05 false discovery rate in a later analysis.

With respect to this clone: Antigen: not known.

The sequenced material came from PBMCs. The receptor was derived from a woman aged 40 to 49 in good health and CMV-seronegative.

The CDR3 DNA reads as TGTGCCAGCAGCTTAGTAGTTGACGAAGAGGATGGCTACACCTTC. It codes for CASSLVVDEEDGYTF. The chain recombines TRBV7-8 with TRBJ1-2, with D unclear. The CDR3 consists of 15 residues. Germline V gene data show CDR1 as SGHVS and CDR2 as FQNEAQ. V dropped 1 base and J dropped 6 bases, with 15 bases sitting between them.